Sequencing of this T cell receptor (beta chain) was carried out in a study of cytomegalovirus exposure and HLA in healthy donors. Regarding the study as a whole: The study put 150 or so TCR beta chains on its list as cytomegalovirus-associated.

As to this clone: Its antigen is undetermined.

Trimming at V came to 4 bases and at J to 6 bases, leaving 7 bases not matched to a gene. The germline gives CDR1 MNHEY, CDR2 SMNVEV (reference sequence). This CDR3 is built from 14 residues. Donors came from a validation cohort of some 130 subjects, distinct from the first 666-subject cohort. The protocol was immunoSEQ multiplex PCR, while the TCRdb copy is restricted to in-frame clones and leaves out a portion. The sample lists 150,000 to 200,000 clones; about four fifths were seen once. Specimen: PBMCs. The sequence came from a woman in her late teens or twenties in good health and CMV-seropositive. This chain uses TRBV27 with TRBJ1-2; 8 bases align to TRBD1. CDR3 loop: CASSSLDREDGYTF. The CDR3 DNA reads TGTGCCAGCAGTTCTCTGGACAGGGAGGATGGCTACACCTTC.